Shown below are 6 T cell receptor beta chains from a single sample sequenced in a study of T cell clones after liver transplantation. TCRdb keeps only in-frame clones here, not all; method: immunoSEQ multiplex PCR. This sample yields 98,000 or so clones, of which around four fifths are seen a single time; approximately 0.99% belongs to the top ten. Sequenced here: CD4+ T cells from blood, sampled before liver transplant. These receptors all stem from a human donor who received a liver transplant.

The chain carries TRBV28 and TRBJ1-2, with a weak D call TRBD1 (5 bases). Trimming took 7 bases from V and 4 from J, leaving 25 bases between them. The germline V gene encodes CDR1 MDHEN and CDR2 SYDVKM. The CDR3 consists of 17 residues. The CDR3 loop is CASIPQQAMGSFYGYTF. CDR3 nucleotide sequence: TGTGCCAGCATCCCTCAACAGGCGATGGGCAGCTTCTATGGCTACACCTTC.

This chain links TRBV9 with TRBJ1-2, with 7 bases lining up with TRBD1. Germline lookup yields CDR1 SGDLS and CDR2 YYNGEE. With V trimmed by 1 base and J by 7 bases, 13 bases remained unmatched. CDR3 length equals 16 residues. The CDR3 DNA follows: TGTGCCAGCAGCGTATTGTTAGGGCAGGGGGAGAGTGGCTACACCTTC. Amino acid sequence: CASSVLLGQGESGYTF.

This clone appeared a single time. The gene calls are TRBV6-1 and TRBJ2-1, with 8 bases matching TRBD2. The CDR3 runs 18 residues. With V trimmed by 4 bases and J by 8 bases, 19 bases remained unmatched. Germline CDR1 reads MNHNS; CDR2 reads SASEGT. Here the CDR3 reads CASSASPRSGGLQHEQFF. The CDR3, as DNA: TGTGCCAGCAGTGCTTCCCCTAGGAGCGGGGGTCTTCAACATGAGCAGTTCTTC.

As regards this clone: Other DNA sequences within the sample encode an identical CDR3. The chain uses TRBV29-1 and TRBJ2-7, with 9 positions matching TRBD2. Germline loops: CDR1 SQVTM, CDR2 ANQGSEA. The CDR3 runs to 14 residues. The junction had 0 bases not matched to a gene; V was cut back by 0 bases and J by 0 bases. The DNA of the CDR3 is TGCAGCGTTGAAGAAGCGGGAGGCTCCTACGAGCAGTACTTC. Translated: CSVEEAGGSYEQYF.

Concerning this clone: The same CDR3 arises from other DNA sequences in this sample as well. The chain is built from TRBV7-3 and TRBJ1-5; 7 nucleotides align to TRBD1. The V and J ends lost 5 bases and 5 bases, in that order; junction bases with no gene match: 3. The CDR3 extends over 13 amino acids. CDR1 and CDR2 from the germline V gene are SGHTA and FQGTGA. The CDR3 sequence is CASSPDRDQPQHF. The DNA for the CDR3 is TGTGCCAGCAGCCCAGACAGGGATCAGCCCCAGCATTTT.

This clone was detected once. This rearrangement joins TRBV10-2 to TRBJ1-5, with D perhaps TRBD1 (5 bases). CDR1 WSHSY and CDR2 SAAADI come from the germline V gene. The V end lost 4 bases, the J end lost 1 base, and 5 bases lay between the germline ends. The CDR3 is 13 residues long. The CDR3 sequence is CASSGQSNQPQHF. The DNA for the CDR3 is TGCGCCAGCAGTGGACAGAGCAATCAGCCCCAGCATTTT.